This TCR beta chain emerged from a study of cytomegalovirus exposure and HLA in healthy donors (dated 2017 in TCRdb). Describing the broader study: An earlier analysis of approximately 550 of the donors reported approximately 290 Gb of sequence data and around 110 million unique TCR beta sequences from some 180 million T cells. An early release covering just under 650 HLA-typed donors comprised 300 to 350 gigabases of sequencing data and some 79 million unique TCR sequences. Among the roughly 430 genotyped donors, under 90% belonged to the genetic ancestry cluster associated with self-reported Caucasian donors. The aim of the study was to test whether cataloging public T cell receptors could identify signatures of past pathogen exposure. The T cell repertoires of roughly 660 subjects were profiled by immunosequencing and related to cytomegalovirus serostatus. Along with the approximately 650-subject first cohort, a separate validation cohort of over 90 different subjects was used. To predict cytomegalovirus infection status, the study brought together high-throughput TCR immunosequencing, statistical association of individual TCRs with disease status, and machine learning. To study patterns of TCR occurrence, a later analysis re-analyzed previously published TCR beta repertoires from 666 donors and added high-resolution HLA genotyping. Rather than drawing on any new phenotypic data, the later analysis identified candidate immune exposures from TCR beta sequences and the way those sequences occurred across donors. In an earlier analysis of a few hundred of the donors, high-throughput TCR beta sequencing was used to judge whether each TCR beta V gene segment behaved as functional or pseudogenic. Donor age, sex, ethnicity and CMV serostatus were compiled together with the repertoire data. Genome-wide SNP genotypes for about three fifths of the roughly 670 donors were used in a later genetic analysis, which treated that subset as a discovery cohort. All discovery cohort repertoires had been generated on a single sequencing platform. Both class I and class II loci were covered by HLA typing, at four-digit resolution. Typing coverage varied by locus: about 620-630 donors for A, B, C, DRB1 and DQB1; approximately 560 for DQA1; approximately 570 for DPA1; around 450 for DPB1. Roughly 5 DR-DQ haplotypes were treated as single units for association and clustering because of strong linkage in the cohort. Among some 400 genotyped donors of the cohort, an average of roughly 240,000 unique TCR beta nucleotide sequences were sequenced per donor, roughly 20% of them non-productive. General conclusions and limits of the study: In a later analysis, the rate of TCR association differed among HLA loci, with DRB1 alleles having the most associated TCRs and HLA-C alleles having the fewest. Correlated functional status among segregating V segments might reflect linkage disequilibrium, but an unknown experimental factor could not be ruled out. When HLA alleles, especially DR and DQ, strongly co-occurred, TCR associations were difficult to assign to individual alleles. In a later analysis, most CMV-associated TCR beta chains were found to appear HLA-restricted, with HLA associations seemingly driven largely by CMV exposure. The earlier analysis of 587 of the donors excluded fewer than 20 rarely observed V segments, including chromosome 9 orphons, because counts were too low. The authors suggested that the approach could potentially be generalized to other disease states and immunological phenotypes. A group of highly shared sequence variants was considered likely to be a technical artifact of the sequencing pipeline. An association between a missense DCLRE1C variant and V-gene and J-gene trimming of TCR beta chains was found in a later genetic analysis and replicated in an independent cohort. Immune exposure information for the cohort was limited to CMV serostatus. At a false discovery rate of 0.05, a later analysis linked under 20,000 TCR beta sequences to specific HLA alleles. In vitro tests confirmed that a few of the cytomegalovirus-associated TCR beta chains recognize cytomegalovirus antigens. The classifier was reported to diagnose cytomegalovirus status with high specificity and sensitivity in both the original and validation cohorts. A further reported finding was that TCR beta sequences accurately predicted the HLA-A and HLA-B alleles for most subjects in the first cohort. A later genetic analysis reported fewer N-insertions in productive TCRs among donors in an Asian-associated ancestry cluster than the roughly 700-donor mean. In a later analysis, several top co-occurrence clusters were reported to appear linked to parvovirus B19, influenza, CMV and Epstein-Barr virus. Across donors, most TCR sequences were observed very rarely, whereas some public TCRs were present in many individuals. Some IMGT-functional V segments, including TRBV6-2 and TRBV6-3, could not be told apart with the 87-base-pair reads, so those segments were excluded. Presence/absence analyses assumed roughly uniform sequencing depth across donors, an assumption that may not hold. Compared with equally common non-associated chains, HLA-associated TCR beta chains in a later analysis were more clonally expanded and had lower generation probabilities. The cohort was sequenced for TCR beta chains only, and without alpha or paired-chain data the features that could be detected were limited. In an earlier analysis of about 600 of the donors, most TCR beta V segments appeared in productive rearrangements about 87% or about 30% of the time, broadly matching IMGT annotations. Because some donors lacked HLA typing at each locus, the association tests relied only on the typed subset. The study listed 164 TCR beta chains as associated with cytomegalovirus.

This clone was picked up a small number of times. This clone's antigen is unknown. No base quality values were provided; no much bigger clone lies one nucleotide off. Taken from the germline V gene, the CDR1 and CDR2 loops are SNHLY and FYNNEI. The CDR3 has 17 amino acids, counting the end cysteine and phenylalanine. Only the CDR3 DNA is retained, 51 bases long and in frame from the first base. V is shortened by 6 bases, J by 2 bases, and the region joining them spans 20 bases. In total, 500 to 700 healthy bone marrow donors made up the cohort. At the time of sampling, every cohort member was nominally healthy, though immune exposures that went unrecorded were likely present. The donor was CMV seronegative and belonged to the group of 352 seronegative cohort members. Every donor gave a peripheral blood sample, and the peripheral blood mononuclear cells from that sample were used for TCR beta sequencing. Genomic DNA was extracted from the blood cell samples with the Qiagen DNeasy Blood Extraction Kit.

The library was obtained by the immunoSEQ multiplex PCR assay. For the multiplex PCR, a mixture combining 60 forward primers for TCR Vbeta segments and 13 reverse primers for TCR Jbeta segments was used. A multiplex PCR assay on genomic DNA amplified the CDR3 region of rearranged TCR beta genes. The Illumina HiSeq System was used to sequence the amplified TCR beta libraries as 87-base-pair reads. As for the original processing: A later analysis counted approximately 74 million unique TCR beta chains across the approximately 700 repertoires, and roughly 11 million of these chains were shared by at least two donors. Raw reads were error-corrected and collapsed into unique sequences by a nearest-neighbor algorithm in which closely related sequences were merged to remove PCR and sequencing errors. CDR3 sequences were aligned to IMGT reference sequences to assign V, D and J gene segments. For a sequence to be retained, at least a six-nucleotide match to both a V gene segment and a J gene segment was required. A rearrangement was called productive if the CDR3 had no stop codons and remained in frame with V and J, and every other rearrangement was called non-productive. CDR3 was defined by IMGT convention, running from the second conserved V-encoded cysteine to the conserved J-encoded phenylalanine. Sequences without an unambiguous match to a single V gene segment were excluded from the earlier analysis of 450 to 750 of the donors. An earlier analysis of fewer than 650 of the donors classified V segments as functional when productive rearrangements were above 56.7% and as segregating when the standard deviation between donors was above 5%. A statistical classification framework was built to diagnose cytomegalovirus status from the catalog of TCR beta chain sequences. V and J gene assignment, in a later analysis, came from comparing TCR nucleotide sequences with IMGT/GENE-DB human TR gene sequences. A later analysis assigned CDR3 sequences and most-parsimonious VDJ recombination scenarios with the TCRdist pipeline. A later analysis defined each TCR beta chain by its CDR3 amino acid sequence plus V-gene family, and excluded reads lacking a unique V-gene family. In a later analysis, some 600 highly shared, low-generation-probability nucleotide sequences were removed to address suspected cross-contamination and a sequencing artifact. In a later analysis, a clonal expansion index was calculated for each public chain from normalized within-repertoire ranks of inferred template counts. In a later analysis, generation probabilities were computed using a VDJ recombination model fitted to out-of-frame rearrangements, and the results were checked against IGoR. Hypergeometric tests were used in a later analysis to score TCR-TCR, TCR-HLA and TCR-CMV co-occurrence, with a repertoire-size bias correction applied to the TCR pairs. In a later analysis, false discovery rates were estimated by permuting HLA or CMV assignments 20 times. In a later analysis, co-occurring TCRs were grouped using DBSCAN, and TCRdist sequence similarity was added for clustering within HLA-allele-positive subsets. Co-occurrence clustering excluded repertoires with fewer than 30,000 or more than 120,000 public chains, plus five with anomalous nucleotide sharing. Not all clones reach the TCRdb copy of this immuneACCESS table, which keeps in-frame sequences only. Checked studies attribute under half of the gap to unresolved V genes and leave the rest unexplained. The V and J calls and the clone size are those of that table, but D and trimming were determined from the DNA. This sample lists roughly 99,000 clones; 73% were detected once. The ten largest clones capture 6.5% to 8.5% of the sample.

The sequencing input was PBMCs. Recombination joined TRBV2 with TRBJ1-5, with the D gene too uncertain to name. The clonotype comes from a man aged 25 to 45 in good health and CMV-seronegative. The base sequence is TGTGCCAGCAGGGACTTTCGACAAACCATCGGCAATCAGCCCCAGCATTTT. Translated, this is CASRDFRQTIGNQPQHF.